The rows below give T cell receptor beta chains drawn from one sample of a study of blood T cell repertoires in COVID-19. Using immunoSEQ multiplex PCR, the repertoire was profiled, and TCRdb retains in-frame clones only, with some absent. The sample lists about 260,000 clones, 80% to 95% occurring once. The sample consisted of PBMCs or T cells enriched from blood (not recorded which). Source of these receptors: a man aged 40-49 years who had been exposed to COVID-19. The CDR3 runs from the conserved cysteine through the conserved F or W. Fields, in order: clone size, V gene, J gene, D gene, CDR3 DNA, CDR3 protein. D genes are given only for firm matches. Some rows mark clone size as missing; the rest say once, few, many or name a class of expanded clone.

>.|TRBV28|TRBJ1-1|.
TGTGCCAGCAGTTTAGGCAGACTCACTGAAGCTTTCTTT
CASSLGRLTEAFF
>.|TRBV28|TRBJ1-5|.
TGTGCCAGCAGTTTCCTATTGTTCGTCACACAGGGACGCAATCAGCCCCAGCATTTT
CASSFLLFVTQGRNQPQHF
>.|TRBV18|TRBJ1-6|TRBD1
TGTGCCAGCTCACCGAGATCCCAGGGGGCGCAGCTTTCGAATTCACCCCTCCACTTT
CASSPRSQGAQLSNSPLHF
>.|TRBV7-2|TRBJ2-3|.
TGTGCCAGCAGCTTATCCCTAGCTCGGTACACTAGCACAGATACGCAGTATTTT
CASSLSLARYTSTDTQYF
>.|TRBV10-2|TRBJ1-1|TRBD1
TGCGCCAGCACCGATTGGACAGGGAACACTGAAGCTTTCTTT
CASTDWTGNTEAFF
>.|TRBV5-1|TRBJ2-1|TRBD1
TGCGCCAGCAGCCCCAGACAGGGAACAGGGAATGAGCAGTTCTTC
CASSPRQGTGNEQFF
>.|TRBV5-4|TRBJ2-5|.
TGTGCCAGCAGCTTCCTAGACTATCAAGAGACCCAGTACTTC
CASSFLDYQETQYF
>.|TRBV5-6|TRBJ2-2|.
TGTGCCAGCAGCGGACGAGGGGGGGAGCTGTTTTTT
CASSGRGGELFF
>once|TRBV18|TRBJ1-1|.
TGTGCCAGCTCACCACAAGGACAGAACACTGAAGCTTTCTTT
CASSPQGQNTEAFF
>.|TRBV6-2/TRBV6-3|TRBJ2-7|.
TGTGCCAGCAGTTACTCGGAACGGGACTTGAGCTACGAGCAGTACTTC
CASSYSERDLSYEQYF
>.|TRBV6-5|TRBJ2-7|.
TGTGCCAGCAGAGCAGGGGATGTCAGCTCCTACGAGCAGTACTTC
CASRAGDVSSYEQYF
>.|TRBV19|TRBJ1-5|.
TGTGCCAGTAGTATACAGATGAATCAGCCCCAGCATTTT
CASSIQMNQPQHF
>once|TRBV11-2|TRBJ2-5|TRBD2
TGTGCCAGCAGCTTCCGAGCGGGAGTGGAAGAGACCCAGTACTTC
CASSFRAGVEETQYF
>.|TRBV6-5|TRBJ2-7|TRBD2
TGTGCCAGCAGTTCCCCGGGACTAGCGGGTGACGAGCAGTACTTC
CASSSPGLAGDEQYF
>.|TRBV5-4|TRBJ1-2|TRBD1
TGTGCCAGCAGCCTACAGGGGACAGGGATGGATGGCTACACCTTC
CASSLQGTGMDGYTF
>.|TRBV2|TRBJ2-7|TRBD2
TGTGCCAGCAGTGAAGCTCCAGCGGGGGCAACCTACGAGCAGTACTTC
CASSEAPAGATYEQYF
>.|TRBV6-1|TRBJ1-3|.
TGTGCCAGCAGTGAATTTGAGGGAAACACCATATATTTT
CASSEFEGNTIYF
>.|TRBV27|TRBJ2-3|.
TGTGCCAGCAGTTCACTATCAGATACGCAGTATTTT
CASSSLSDTQYF
>.|TRBV29-1|TRBJ1-1|.
TGCAGCGTTGAAGATCGGGTCAGGGGGAACACTGAAGCTTTCTTT
CSVEDRVRGNTEAFF
>.|TRBV6-5|TRBJ2-1|.
TGTGCCAGCAGTTACTCACAGGATAGCAATGAGCAGTTCTTC
CASSYSQDSNEQFF
>once|TRBV28|TRBJ2-2|TRBD2
TGTGCCAGCAGTTGGCTAGCGGGAGACACCGGGGAGCTGTTTTTT
CASSWLAGDTGELFF
>.|TRBV27|TRBJ1-1|.
TGTGCCAGCAGACAGGGCCACACTGAAGCTTTCTTT
CASRQGHTEAFF
>.|TRBV24-1|TRBJ2-1|TRBD2
TGTGCCACCAGTGATCTTAGCGGGACCCCCGATGAGCAGTTCTTC
CATSDLSGTPDEQFF
>.|TRBV27|TRBJ2-7|.
TGTGCCAGCCAAGCAGGGGAGAGATACGAGCAGTACTTC
CASQAGERYEQYF
>.|TRBV5-5|TRBJ1-1|.
TGTGCCAGCCATCAATTGAACACTGAAGCTTTCTTT
CASHQLNTEAFF
>.|TRBV24-1|TRBJ2-1|TRBD2
TGTGCCACCAGTGACATAGCGGGAGGGTCGGGTGAGCAGTTCTTC
CATSDIAGGSGEQFF
>.|TRBV9|TRBJ1-1|.
TGTGCCAGCAGCGTAGGTGGGGCGGCCATGAACACTGAAGCTTTCTTT
CASSVGGAAMNTEAFF
>.|TRBV29-1|TRBJ2-3|.
TGCAGCGTTGGGGTAGCTTTCGGCACAGATACGCAGTATTTT
CSVGVAFGTDTQYF
>.|TRBV5-1|TRBJ1-1|.
TGCGCCAGCAGCTTGGTTGCAGTGAACACTGAAGCTTTCTTT
CASSLVAVNTEAFF
>.|TRBV30|TRBJ2-7|.
TGTGCCTGGAGCCCCGTTGGGCGCGAGCAGTACTTC
CAWSPVGREQYF
>once|TRBV5-1|TRBJ2-3|.
TGCGCCAGCAGCCCTAACTTCGATACGCAGTATTTT
CASSPNFDTQYF
>.|TRBV6-5|TRBJ2-5|TRBD1
TGTGCCAGCAGACGACAGGGAGAGACCCAGTACTTC
CASRRQGETQYF
>once|TRBV15|TRBJ1-5|.
TGTGCCACCAGCAGAGGGGGCCGCAATCAGCCCCAGCATTTT
CATSRGGRNQPQHF
>.|TRBV2|TRBJ2-2|TRBD1
TGTGCCAGCAGTGAAGCGCTTCGGACAGGGATAGTCGGGGAGCTGTTTTTT
CASSEALRTGIVGELFF
>.|TRBV5-6|TRBJ1-5|TRBD1
TGTGCCAGCAGCTCGGCTGGGACAGCCAATCAGCCCCAGCATTTT
CASSSAGTANQPQHF
>.|TRBV27|TRBJ2-1|TRBD2
TGTGCCAGCAGCCGAGAGACTAGCGGGAGTATCGACAATGAGCAGTTCTTC
CASSRETSGSIDNEQFF
>.|TRBV5-1|TRBJ1-1|.
TGCGCCAGCAGCCCCGGTCGGGGAGGAATGGCTGAAGCTTTCTTT
CASSPGRGGMAEAFF
>.|TRBV7-9|TRBJ2-7|TRBD2
TGTGCCAGCAGCTTAGCGCAGGGCGGGAGTCCCCACGAGCAGTACTTC
CASSLAQGGSPHEQYF
>.|TRBV15|TRBJ1-5|.
TGTGCCACCAGAACCGACATCAATCAGCCCCAGCATTTT
CATRTDINQPQHF
>.|TRBV3-1/TRBV3-2|TRBJ1-2|TRBD1
TGTGCCAGCAGCCCCAGGGGGCTGAATGGCTACACCTTC
CASSPRGLNGYTF
>once|TRBV19|TRBJ1-4|TRBD1
TGTGCCAGTATGCCGGTAGGACAGGGTGATGAAAAACTGTTTTTT
CASMPVGQGDEKLFF
>.|TRBV19|TRBJ1-1|.
TGTGCCAGTAGTATAAGGCGGGGCCCGAGGGGCACTGAAGCTTTCTTT
CASSIRRGPRGTEAFF
>.|TRBV7-2|TRBJ2-2|.
TGTGCCAGCAGCGCCGGGGTCGTTAAAACCGGGGAGCTGTTTTTT
CASSAGVVKTGELFF
>once|TRBV5-1|TRBJ1-2|.
TGCGCCAGCAGCTTGGAGACCGGGTATGGCTACACCTTC
CASSLETGYGYTF
>.|TRBV27|TRBJ1-2|TRBD1
TGTGCCAGCAGCTCCGACAGGGGGTATGGCTACACCTTC
CASSSDRGYGYTF
>.|TRBV5-8|TRBJ2-5|TRBD2
TGTGCCAGCAGGGTCTGGACTAGTGGAGAGACCCAGTACTTC
CASRVWTSGETQYF
>.|TRBV5-6|TRBJ1-4|.
TGTGCCAGCACCAGAATACCCGCAACTAATGAAAAACTGTTTTTT
CASTRIPATNEKLFF
>.|TRBV5-1|TRBJ2-7|.
TGCGCCAGCAGCCCCCCCTCTTCGATGGGGGCGTCCTACGAGCAGTACTTC
CASSPPSSMGASYEQYF
>.|TRBV5-1|TRBJ2-7|.
TGCGCCAGCCTCGGAGAGGGAGCAACGGACGAGCAGTACTTC
CASLGEGATDEQYF
>.|TRBV28|TRBJ1-1|.
TGTGCCAGCAGTTTATCTTTAGTATGGCGGATGAACACTGAAGCTTTCTTT
CASSLSLVWRMNTEAFF
>.|TRBV28|TRBJ1-2|.
TGTGCCAGCAGTTGGGGCCGCAGGGGTGCCCGCTATGGCTACACCTTC
CASSWGRRGARYGYTF
>.|TRBV6-1|TRBJ2-7|TRBD1
TGTGCCAGCAGTGAGCTAGCCGGGACAGGTGCCGAGCAGTACTTC
CASSELAGTGAEQYF